The clone carrying this T cell receptor beta chain was seen once. The germline V gene has CDR1 LNHDA and CDR2 SQIVND (reference sequence). This CDR3 contains 14 residues. Trimming shortened V by 1 base and J by 1 base, and 8 bases separated the two germline ends. These data originate in a study of blood T cell repertoires in COVID-19. Authors' methods: How many nucleated cells were present was estimated from reference gene primer amplification. Profiling relied on immunoSEQ multiplex PCR, and the TCRdb table lists in-frame clones only, not all of them. That table supplies the V and J calls and clone size; D and trimming were determined from the DNA. The table lists about 380,000 clones, roughly 90% of them singletons.

This TCR derives from a man in his forties with acute or convalescent COVID-19. The chain employs TRBV19 and TRBJ2-7; D may be TRBD1 (6 bases). Material: peripheral blood. In DNA, the CDR3 is TGTGCCAGTAGTATAGCGCAGGGGTCCTACGAGCAGTACTTC. It codes for CASSIAQGSYEQYF.